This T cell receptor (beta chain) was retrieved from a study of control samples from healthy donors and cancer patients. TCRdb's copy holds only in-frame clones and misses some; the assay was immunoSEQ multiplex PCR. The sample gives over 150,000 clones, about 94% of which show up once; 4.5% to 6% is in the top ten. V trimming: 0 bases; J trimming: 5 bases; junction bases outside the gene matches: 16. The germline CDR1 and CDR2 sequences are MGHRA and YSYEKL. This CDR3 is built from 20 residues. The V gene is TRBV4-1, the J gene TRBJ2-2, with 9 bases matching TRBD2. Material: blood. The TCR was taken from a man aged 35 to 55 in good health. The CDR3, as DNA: TGCGCCAGCAGCCAAGATCAATTCTCTCGCGGGGGGGCCAATACCGGGGAGCTGTTTTTT. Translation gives CASSQDQFSRGGANTGELFF.